A single TCR beta chain is shown here with its context. Time point of the sample: after trial treatment. Treatment given: LDRT plus nivolumab, ipilimumab, low-dose cyclophosphamide and aspirin (RACIN trial). Donors received nivolumab, ipilimumab, aspirin, low-dose cyclophosphamide and low-dose radiotherapy. With TRAV- and TRBV-specific primers, first-strand cDNA was made, covering the alpha and beta chains. With a V-primer adapter and a constant-region primer, TCRs were amplified for roughly 20 PCR cycles. Amplification (by in vitro transcription) was performed on isolated mRNA. Each CDR3 protein is one row after TCRdb ran MiXCR on the reads. The table has about 30,000 distinct CDR3 sequences, around 54% seen once. The junction had 4 bases not matched to a gene; V was cut back by 0 bases and J by 2 bases. The CDR3 sequence is 16 residues long. Germline V gives CDR1 SGHRS, CDR2 YFSETQ. The sample originates from a study of low-dose radiotherapy and immunotherapy resistance in tumors. Study-wide background: Doses delivered to Cohort 2 were 1 Gy per fraction every two weeks, amounting to 13 Gy over 26 weeks.

This receptor was obtained from a male donor with gallbladder cancer. The chain is built from TRBV5-1 and TRBJ2-1, with 8 bases fitting TRBD2. This specimen consisted of PBMCs, obtained after low-dose radiotherapy plus immunotherapy. CDR3 region: CASSLARTSTYNEQFF. In DNA form, the CDR3 reads TGCGCCAGCAGCTTGGCTAGGACTAGCACCTACAATGAGCAGTTCTTC.